The present T cell receptor (beta chain) was sequenced within a study of blood T cell repertoires in COVID-19. Sequencing used immunoSEQ multiplex PCR; TCRdb keeps in-frame clones, though not all of them. Of fewer than 350,000 clones listed, more than 75% are singletons. The CDR3 has 15 residues. Germline V gives CDR1 LNHDA, CDR2 SQIVND (reference sequence). V lost 6 bases and J lost 1; bases outside the gene matches: 8. Across about two dozen US areas, participants ranged in age from about 18 to 100 years. Clinical history reported by participants formed the basis on which cohorts were assigned. The receptor was derived from a woman between 40 and 55 years old with acute COVID-19. What was sequenced was PBMCs or T cells enriched from blood (not recorded which). The chain combines TRBV19 with TRBJ1-1, with TRBD1 matching over 7 bases. The CDR3 nucleotides are TGTGCCAGTAGGATCCGGACAGGAACGAACACTGAAGCTTTCTTT. Its translation: CASRIRTGTNTEAFF.